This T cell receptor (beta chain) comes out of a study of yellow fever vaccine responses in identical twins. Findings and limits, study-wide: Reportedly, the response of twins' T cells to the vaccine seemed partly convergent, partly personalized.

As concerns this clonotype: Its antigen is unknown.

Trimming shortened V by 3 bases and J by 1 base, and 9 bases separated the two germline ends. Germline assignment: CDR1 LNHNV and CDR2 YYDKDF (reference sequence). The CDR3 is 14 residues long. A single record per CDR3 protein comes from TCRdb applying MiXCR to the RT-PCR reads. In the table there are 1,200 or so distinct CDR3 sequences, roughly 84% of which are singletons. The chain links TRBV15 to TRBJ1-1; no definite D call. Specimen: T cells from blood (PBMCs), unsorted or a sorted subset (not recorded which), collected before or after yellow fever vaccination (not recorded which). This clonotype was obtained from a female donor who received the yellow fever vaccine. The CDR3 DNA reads TGTGCCACCAGCAGGGAAAAGGGGAACACTGAAGCTTTCTTT. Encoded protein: CATSREKGNTEAFF.